Below are 30 T cell receptor beta chains sequenced from a single sample in a study of radiation and T cells in renal cell carcinoma. Specified time point: blood 2 weeks post-SBRT. Treatment specified: 15 Gy SBRT to primary tumor, nephrectomy 4 weeks later. Sequencing was performed with immunoSEQ multiplex PCR; in TCRdb, only in-frame clones are kept and a portion is missing. Seen here are fewer than 150,000 clones, 88% observed once, and the top ten hold almost 6%. The sample here was blood, taken from a patient whose treatment included radiotherapy and nephrectomy. The receptors derive from an older woman with renal cell carcinoma.

V gene TRBV15 combines with J gene TRBJ1-2; D unclear. V was trimmed by 6 bases and J by 6 bases, leaving 17 bases between them. The CDR3 has 14 amino acids. The germline CDR1 and CDR2 sequences are LNHNV and YYDKDF (reference sequence). DNA of the CDR3: TGTGCCACCAGTAGTACCTTCTCCGGGAATGGCTACACCTTC. It yields the protein CATSSTFSGNGYTF.

The rearrangement uses TRBV28 and TRBJ1-5; TRBD1 is a possible D gene (6 bases). The CDR3 contains 14 residues. Trimming pared 4 bases from V and 7 bases from J, leaving 14 bases between. The germline CDR1 and CDR2 sequences are MDHEN and SYDVKM. The CDR3, as DNA: TGTGCCAGCAGTTCCCCGGGACAACTCCAGCCCCAGCATTTT. It codes for CASSSPGQLQPQHF.

The chain uses TRBV5-1 and TRBJ1-1; 11 bases fit TRBD1. Germline CDR1 reads SGHRS; CDR2 reads YFSETQ. Germline trimming cut 4 bases from V and 6 bases from J; bases unmatched to any gene: 5. This CDR3 comprises 14 residues. The CDR3 DNA sequence: TGCGCCAGCAGCAGGACAGGGGGCATGGCTGAAGCTTTCTTT. Its translation is CASSRTGGMAEAFF.

This chain connects TRBV7-8 to TRBJ2-7, with 7 bases that match TRBD1. V was pared by 1 base and J by 2 bases, with 5 bases of the junction left unmatched. The germline V gene has CDR1 SGHVS and CDR2 FQNEAQ. The CDR3 covers 15 residues. The CDR3 sequence: CASSLEGDRAYEQYF. The DNA of the CDR3 is TGTGCCAGCAGCTTAGAAGGGGACAGAGCCTACGAGCAGTACTTC.

Comments on this clone: One end of the junction is discordant with germline, which a read error may explain. V and J are TRBV7-7 and TRBJ2-7; TRBD2 matches 9 bases. There are 14 residues in the CDR3. Germline V gene sequence: CDR1 SSHAT, CDR2 FNYEAQ (reference sequence). The CDR3 sequence is CASSLGGGAFEQYF. CDR3 sequence (DNA): TGTGCTAGCAGCTTAGGCGGGGGGGCCTTCGAGCAGTACTTC.

This clone was detected only a few times. The chain employs TRBV18 and TRBJ1-1, with TRBD1 as a possible D gene (6 bases). This CDR3 contains 16 residues. In germline, CDR1 is KGHSH, CDR2 LQKENI. Trimming took 2 bases from V and 5 from J, leaving 18 bases between them. CDR3 sequence reads: CASSPFGRGGGTEAFF. The CDR3 nucleotides are TGTGCCAGCTCACCATTTGGAAGGGGAGGGGGGACTGAAGCTTTCTTT.

The chain employs TRBV30 and TRBJ1-6, with D uncertain. The CDR3 is 14 amino acids. The germline V gene has CDR1 GTSNPN and CDR2 SVGIG (reference sequence). Trimming removed 4 bases at V and 8 bases at J, with 15 bases between. CDR3 bases: TGTGCCTGGACCAATGGGCGGTTTGATTCACCCCTCCACTTT. It is translated as CAWTNGRFDSPLHF.

The genes are TRBV7-2 and TRBJ2-7; a possible D gene is TRBD1 (5 bases). CDR3 length equals 13 residues. V was cut by 6 bases and J by 5 bases, with 14 bases left in between. Germline CDR1 reads SGHTA; CDR2 reads FQGNSA. The CDR3 here is CASSRPRVHEQYF. DNA for the CDR3: TGTGCCAGCAGTCGCCCCAGGGTCCACGAGCAGTACTTC.

This chain connects TRBV29-1 to TRBJ2-1, with 12 bases lining up with TRBD2. Germline assignment: CDR1 SQVTM and CDR2 ANQGSEA. CDR3 size: 15 residues. V was pared by 6 bases and J by 2 bases, with 5 bases of the junction left unmatched. CDR3 nucleotides: TGCAGCGTCGCTGCTAGCGGGGGGGCCTACAATGAGCAGTTCTTC. Translation gives CSVAASGGAYNEQFF.

The V call is TRBV19, the J call TRBJ1-1; unclear D gene. The CDR3 has 13 residues. The germline V gene encodes CDR1 LNHDA and CDR2 SQIVND (reference sequence). V lost 7 bases to trimming and J lost 0 bases, with 9 bases between them. This CDR3 is CASKDNMNTEAFF. CDR3 DNA sequence: TGTGCCAGTAAAGACAACATGAACACTGAAGCTTTCTTT.

V gene TRBV6-5 combines with J gene TRBJ1-1, with a tentative D call TRBD1 (6 bases). From germline, CDR1 is MNHEY and CDR2 SVGAGI. The CDR3 runs to 14 residues. V dropped 0 bases and J dropped 1 base, with 6 bases sitting between them. The CDR3 reads CASSYSTGNTEAFF. CDR3 bases: TGTGCCAGCAGTTACTCGACAGGGAACACTGAAGCTTTCTTT.

The chain has TRBV18 and TRBJ2-3, with 9 bases lining up with TRBD2. Germline-derived CDR1 and CDR2 are KGHSH and LQKENI. The CDR3 loop spans 18 amino acids. J gave up 2 bases and V 1 base, and 10 bases lay outside the gene matches. The CDR3 reads CASSPLSGTSLVTDTQYF. The CDR3 DNA reads as TGTGCCAGCTCACCACTTTCCGGGACTAGCCTAGTCACAGATACGCAGTATTTT.

V usage is TRBV5-6 and J usage is TRBJ2-3; 7 bases map to TRBD2. Germline V lookup: CDR1 SGHDT, CDR2 YYEEEE. The CDR3 is made up of 14 amino acids. Trimming took 0 bases from V and 4 from J; bases not matched to a gene: 2. The CDR3 nucleotides are TGTGCCAGCAGCTTGGTACTAGCGCCAGATACGCAGTATTTT. Residues: CASSLVLAPDTQYF.

This chain connects TRBV25-1 to TRBJ1-2; TRBD1 aligns across 7 bases. Germline CDR1 reads MGHDK; CDR2 reads SYGVNS. The CDR3 has 15 amino acids. Losses at the gene ends were 1 base for V and 0 bases for J; bases not matched to a gene: 2. CDR3 nucleotides: TGTGCCAGCAGTGAATCGGACAGGCCTAACTATGGCTACACCTTC. Translating gives CASSESDRPNYGYTF.

The CDR3, as DNA: TGTGCCAGCAGCTTAGATCGGGGAGGCTACACCTTC. It specifies CASSLDRGGYTF. The chain carries TRBV7-2 and TRBJ1-2; the D is unclear. Trimming took 1 base from V and 8 from J, leaving 8 bases between them. This CDR3 is built from 12 residues. Germline assignment: CDR1 SGHTA and CDR2 FQGNSA.

The V call is TRBV7-8, the J call TRBJ2-3, with D perhaps matching TRBD1 (5 bases). The CDR3 sequence is 15 residues long. V dropped 1 base and J dropped 3 bases, with 11 bases sitting between them. Per the germline V gene, CDR1 is SGHVS and CDR2 is FQNEAQ. CDR3 sequence reads: CASSLGADRTDTQYF. The CDR3, as DNA: TGTGCCAGCAGCTTAGGGGCCGACAGAACAGATACGCAGTATTTT.

This clone was found once. The rearrangement uses TRBV18 and TRBJ2-3; D gene uncertain. V was pared by 1 base and J by 2 bases, with 13 bases between. The CDR3 covers 16 residues. CDR1 and CDR2 (germline): KGHSH, LQKENI. Written as DNA, the CDR3 is TGTGCCAGCTCACCACTGCGACGGCAACTCACAGATACGCAGTATTTT. Translated: CASSPLRRQLTDTQYF. Full variable domain (outside the CDR3, taken from reference TRBV18 and TRBJ2-3): NAGVMQNPRHLVRRRGQEARLRCSPMKGHSHVYWYRQLPEEGLKFMVYLQKENIIDESGMPKERFSAEFPKEGPSILRIQQVVRGDSAAYFCASSPLRRQLTDTQYFGPGTRLTVL.

The chain carries TRBV6-5 and TRBJ1-6, with D perhaps matching TRBD1 (5 bases). The CDR3 is 12 amino acids. Deletions cut 3 bases from V and 9 bases from J, with 6 bases between. The germline CDR1 and CDR2 sequences are MNHEY and SVGAGI. This chain's CDR3 is CASSYRGSPLHF. DNA for the CDR3: TGTGCCAGCAGTTATAGGGGTTCACCCCTCCACTTT.

The J gene is TRBJ1-4, the V gene TRBV2; the D gene is possibly TRBD1 (5 bases). The germline V gene has CDR1 SNHLY and CDR2 FYNNEI. The CDR3 is made up of 13 amino acids. V lost 4 bases and J lost 2, with 5 bases in between. The CDR3 nucleotides are TGTGCCAGCAGTGGGGGGACTAATGAAAAACTGTTTTTT. Translated, it gives CASSGGTNEKLFF.

This clone was found once. Other DNA sequences of this sample code for an identical CDR3. The V call is TRBV5-1, the J call TRBJ2-3, with D unclear. The CDR3 length is 12 residues. V dropped 2 bases and J dropped 0 bases, with 1 base sitting between them. Per the germline V gene, CDR1 is SGHRS and CDR2 is YFSETQ. Written as DNA, the CDR3 is TGCGCCAGCAGCTTTAGCACAGATACGCAGTATTTT. This codes for CASSFSTDTQYF. Drawing the rest from reference TRBV5-1 and TRBJ2-3, the complete variable domain is KAGVTQTPRYLIKTRGQQVTLSCSPISGHRSVSWYQQTPGQGLQFLFEYFSETQRNKGNFPGRFSGRQFSNSRSEMNVSTLELGDSALYLCASSFSTDTQYFGPGTRLTVL.

The chain carries TRBV15 and TRBJ1-4, with D possibly matching TRBD1 (6 bases). The CDR3 extends over 15 amino acids. The V gene's germline CDR1 is LNHNV and CDR2 YYDKDF (reference sequence). Trimming pared 2 bases from V and 7 bases from J, leaving 14 bases between. The CDR3 region has the DNA TGTGCCACCAGCAGAAATACAGGGCCCGGTGAAAAACTGTTTTTT. This gives the protein CATSRNTGPGEKLFF.

V usage is TRBV4-3 and J usage is TRBJ2-3; D is unresolved. The V gene's germline CDR1 is LGHNA and CDR2 YSLEER. With 0 bases removed from V and 2 bases from J, the gap between germline ends came to 9 bases. The CDR3 consists of 15 residues. The CDR3: CASSQDLTFTDTQYF. The CDR3 coding sequence is TGCGCCAGCAGCCAAGATCTAACCTTCACAGATACGCAGTATTTT.

The CDR3 protein is CASSFQAGSPLHF. The CDR3 nucleotides are TGTGCCAGCAGTTTCCAGGCGGGATCACCCCTCCACTTT. The rearrangement joins TRBV7-9 to TRBJ1-6; no firm D call. V lost 6 bases to trimming and J lost 10 bases, with 13 bases between them. Per the germline V gene, CDR1 is SEHNR and CDR2 is FQNEAQ (reference sequence). The CDR3 covers 13 residues.

The chain links TRBV7-9 to TRBJ1-2; 12 nucleotides align to TRBD1. CDR3 size: 17 residues. Germline lookup yields CDR1 SEHNR and CDR2 FQNEAQ (reference sequence). Trimming at V came to 0 bases and at J to 7 bases, leaving 9 bases not matched to a gene. The CDR3 region is CASSLAGTGGQVGGYTF. CDR3 sequence (DNA): TGTGCCAGCAGCTTAGCTGGGACAGGGGGCCAAGTGGGTGGCTACACCTTC.

The genes are TRBV28 and TRBJ1-2; D unclear. The CDR3 spans 12 residues. CDR1 and CDR2 from the germline V gene are MDHEN and SYDVKM. With 4 bases removed from V and 7 bases from J, the gap between germline ends came to 10 bases. The CDR3 coding sequence is TGTGCCAGCAGTTATAGAGGTGTTGGCTACACCTTC. Protein: CASSYRGVGYTF.

This clone was recorded only once. The V call is TRBV28, the J call TRBJ1-5; tentatively, D is TRBD1 (6 bases). The CDR3 has 15 amino acids. V was shortened by 10 bases and J by 4 bases, with 20 bases between the two germline ends. Germline V gives CDR1 MDHEN, CDR2 SYDVKM. The chain's CDR3 is CATNPHRQANQPQHF. The CDR3 coding sequence is TGTGCCACCAATCCTCATCGACAGGCGAATCAGCCCCAGCATTTT.

The gene calls are TRBV5-1 and TRBJ2-7; D is unclear. V was shortened by 4 bases and J by 5 bases, with 19 bases between the two germline ends. CDR1 and CDR2 from the germline V gene are SGHRS and YFSETQ. The CDR3 spans 15 residues. The CDR3 loop is CASSTPGPQTHEQYF. CDR3 nucleotide sequence: TGCGCCAGCAGCACACCGGGTCCACAGACCCACGAGCAGTACTTC.

This sequence joins TRBV28 and TRBJ1-6; D may be TRBD1 (5 bases). Trimming took 5 bases from V and 7 from J, leaving 15 bases between them. The CDR3 is 15 residues long. Per germline, CDR1 MDHEN and CDR2 SYDVKM. The CDR3 nucleotides are TGTGCCAGCAGTCCCCGGAGGGGTTACAATTCACCCCTCCACTTT. Translation gives CASSPRRGYNSPLHF.

This chain joins TRBV6-1 and TRBJ2-1, with TRBD1 matching 8 bases. This CDR3 spans 14 amino acids. Germline V gene data show CDR1 as MNHNS and CDR2 as SASEGT. V was pared by 4 bases and J by 6 bases, with 5 bases of the junction left unmatched. CDR3 DNA sequence: TGTGCCAGCAGTGGCCGACAGGGGCGCAATGAGCAGTTCTTC. Translation: CASSGRQGRNEQFF.

J is TRBJ2-1 and V is TRBV10-2, with D perhaps being TRBD1 or TRBD2 (5 bases each). The germline V gene encodes CDR1 WSHSY and CDR2 SAAADI. The V end was cut by 7 bases, the J end by 2 bases, with 12 bases between. This CDR3 has 14 residues. The CDR3 sequence: CASIGDVTYNEQFF. The CDR3 DNA follows: TGCGCCAGCATAGGGGACGTGACCTACAATGAGCAGTTCTTC.